The present TCR beta chain was sequenced within a study of molecular identifiers for immune sequencing clone quantification. Bulk libraries came from a prior protocol with listed TCR primers. TCRdb ran MiXCR on the PCR reads and lists one entry per CDR3 protein. The table lists about 320,000 distinct CDR3 sequences, about 22% of them singletons. About this clonotype: Antigen: not known.

The CDR3 consists of 15 residues. Looked up from germline, CDR1 is MNHEY and CDR2 is SVGEGT. The V end was cut by 0 bases, the J end by 6 bases, with 13 bases between. General study points: Barcode sharing among identical TCR molecules could make large clones appear smaller. Clones that had above 20 RNA copies took up over 99% of effector molecules but under 1% in naive cells.

The V and J genes are TRBV6-2 or TRBV6-3 and TRBJ2-3; D may match TRBD1 or TRBD2 (5 bases each). The receptor was derived from a human donor in good health. Some libraries in this study had Jurkat cell RNA spiked in. Sequenced material: naive CD8+ T cells from blood, with Jurkat cell RNA spiked in. Subset in this sample: FACS-sorted CD8+CD4-CCR7+CD45RA+ naive T cells. CDR3 in DNA: TGTGCCAGCAGTTACTCGGGGACCCCGGCGGATACGCAGTATTTT. The encoded protein is CASSYSGTPADTQYF.